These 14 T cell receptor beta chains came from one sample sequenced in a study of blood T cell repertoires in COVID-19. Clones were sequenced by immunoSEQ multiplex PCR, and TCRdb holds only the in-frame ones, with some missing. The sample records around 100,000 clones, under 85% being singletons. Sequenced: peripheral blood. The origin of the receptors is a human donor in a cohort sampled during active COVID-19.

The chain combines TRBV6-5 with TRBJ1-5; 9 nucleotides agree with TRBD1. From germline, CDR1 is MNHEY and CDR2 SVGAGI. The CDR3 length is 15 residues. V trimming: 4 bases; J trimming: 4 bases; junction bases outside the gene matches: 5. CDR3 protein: CASSSTGGLNQPQHF. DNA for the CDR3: TGTGCCAGCAGTTCGACAGGGGGACTGAATCAGCCCCAGCATTTT.

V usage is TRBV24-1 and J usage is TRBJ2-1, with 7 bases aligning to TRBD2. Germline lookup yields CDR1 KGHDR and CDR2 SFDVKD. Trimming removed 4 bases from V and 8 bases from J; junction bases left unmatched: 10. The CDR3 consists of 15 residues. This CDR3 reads CATSDATSRSDEQFF. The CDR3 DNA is TGTGCCACCAGTGACGCGACTAGCCGTTCTGATGAGCAGTTCTTC.

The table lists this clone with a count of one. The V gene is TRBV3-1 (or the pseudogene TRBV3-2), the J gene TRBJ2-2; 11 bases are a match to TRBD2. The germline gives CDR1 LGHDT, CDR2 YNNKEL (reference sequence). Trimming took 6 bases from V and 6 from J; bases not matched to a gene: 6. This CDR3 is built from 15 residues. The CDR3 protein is CASSLAGGQAGELFF. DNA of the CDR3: TGTGCCAGCAGTTTAGCGGGAGGGCAAGCCGGGGAGCTGTTTTTT.

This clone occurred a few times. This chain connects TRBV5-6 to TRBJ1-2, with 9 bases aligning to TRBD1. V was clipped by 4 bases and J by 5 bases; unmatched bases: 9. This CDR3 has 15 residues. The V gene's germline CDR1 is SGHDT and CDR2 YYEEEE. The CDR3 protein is CASSGWGQGGYGYTF. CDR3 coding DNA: TGTGCCAGCAGCGGATGGGGACAGGGAGGATATGGCTACACCTTC.

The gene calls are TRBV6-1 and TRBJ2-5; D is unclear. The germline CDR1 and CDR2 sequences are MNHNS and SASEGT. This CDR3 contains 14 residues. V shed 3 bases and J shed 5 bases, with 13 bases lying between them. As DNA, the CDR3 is TGTGCCAGCAGTGATCACCTCGCGCGGGAGACCCAGTACTTC. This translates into CASSDHLARETQYF.

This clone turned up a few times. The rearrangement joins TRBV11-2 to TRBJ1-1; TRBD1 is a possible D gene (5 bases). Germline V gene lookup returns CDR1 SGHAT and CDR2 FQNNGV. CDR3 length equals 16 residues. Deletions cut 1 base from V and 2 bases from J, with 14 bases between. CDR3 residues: CASSLVAGLVNTEAFF. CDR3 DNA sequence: TGTGCCAGCAGCTTAGTGGCAGGGCTGGTCAACACTGAAGCTTTCTTT.

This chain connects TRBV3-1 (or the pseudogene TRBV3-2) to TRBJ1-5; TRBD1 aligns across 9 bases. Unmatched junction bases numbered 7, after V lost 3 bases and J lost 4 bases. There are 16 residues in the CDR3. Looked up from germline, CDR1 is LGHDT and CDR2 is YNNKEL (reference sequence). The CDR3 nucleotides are TGTGCCAGCAGCCACTCCACAGGGGGCGGGAATCAGCCCCAGCATTTT. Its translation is CASSHSTGGGNQPQHF.

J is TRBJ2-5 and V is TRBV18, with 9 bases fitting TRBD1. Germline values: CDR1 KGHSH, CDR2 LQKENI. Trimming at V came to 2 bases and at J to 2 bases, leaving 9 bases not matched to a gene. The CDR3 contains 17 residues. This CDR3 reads CASSPGTTGGQQETQYF. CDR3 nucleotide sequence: TGTGCCAGCTCACCAGGCACGACAGGGGGGCAACAAGAGACCCAGTACTTC.

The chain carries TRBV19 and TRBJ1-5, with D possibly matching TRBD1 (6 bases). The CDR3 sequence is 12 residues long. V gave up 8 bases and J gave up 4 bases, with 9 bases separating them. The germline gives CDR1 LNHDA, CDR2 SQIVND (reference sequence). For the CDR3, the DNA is TGTGCCAGTTCAGGACAGAATCAGCCCCAGCATTTT. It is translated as CASSGQNQPQHF.

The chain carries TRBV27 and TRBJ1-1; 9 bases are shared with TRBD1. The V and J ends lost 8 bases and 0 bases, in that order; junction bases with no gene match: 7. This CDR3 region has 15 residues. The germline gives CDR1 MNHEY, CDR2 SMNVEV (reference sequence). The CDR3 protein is CASWTGAPLNTEAFF. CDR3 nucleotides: TGTGCCAGCTGGACAGGGGCGCCTTTGAACACTGAAGCTTTCTTT.

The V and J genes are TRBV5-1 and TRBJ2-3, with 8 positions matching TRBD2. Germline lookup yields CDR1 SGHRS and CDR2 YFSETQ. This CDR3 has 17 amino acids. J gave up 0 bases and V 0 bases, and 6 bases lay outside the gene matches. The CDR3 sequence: CASSLGDASGSTDTQYF. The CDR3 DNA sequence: TGCGCCAGCAGCTTGGGGGATGCTAGCGGGAGCACAGATACGCAGTATTTT.

In DNA form, the CDR3 reads TGTGCCAGCTCATCTGCGACAGTTACGAACACCATATATTTT. Protein: CASSSATVTNTIYF. The chain combines TRBV18 with TRBJ1-3; D is perhaps TRBD1 (5 bases). Trimming cost V 5 bases and J 7 bases, with 15 bases left between them. The CDR3 length is 14 residues. The germline CDR1 and CDR2 sequences are KGHSH and LQKENI.

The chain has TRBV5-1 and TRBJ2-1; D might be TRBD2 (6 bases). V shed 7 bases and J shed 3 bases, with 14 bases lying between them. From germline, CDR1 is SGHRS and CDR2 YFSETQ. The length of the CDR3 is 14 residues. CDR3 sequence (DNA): TGCGCCAGCGGAGGGGAACAGTTCTACAATGAGCAGTTCTTC. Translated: CASGGEQFYNEQFF. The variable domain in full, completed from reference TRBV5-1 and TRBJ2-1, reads KAGVTQTPRYLIKTRGQQVTLSCSPISGHRSVSWYQQTPGQGLQFLFEYFSETQRNKGNFPGRFSGRQFSNSRSEMNVSTLELGDSALYLCASGGEQFYNEQFFGPGTRLTVL.

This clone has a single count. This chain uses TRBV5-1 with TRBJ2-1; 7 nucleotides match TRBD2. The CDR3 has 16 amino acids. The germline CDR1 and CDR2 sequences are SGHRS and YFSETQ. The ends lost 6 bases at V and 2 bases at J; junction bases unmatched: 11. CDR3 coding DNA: TGCGCCAGCAAAAAGGGTGGGGGGGAGCCCTACAATGAGCAGTTCTTC. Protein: CASKKGGGEPYNEQFF.